This T cell receptor beta chain was observed in a study of technical replicates of blood from several donors. V dropped 7 bases and J dropped 1 base, with 16 bases sitting between them. The CDR3 has 15 amino acids. CDR1 and CDR2 (germline): WSHSY, SAAADI. The assay was immunoSEQ multiplex PCR, and TCRdb's table has in-frame clones only and misses some. This sample yields 95,000 to 100,000 clones, of which more than 90% are seen a single time; 0.23% belongs to the top ten. The receptor's source is a human donor in good health. The specimen was T cells isolated from PBMCs. The chain employs TRBV10-2 and TRBJ2-5; D perhaps matches TRBD1 (6 bases). The CDR3 DNA is TGCGCCAGCAACCCGCTCAGGACAGCCCAAGAGACCCAGTACTTC. Encoded protein: CASNPLRTAQETQYF.